This T cell receptor (beta chain) was recorded in a study of T-cell reconstitution after alpha-beta-depleted transplantation in children. V shed 7 bases and J shed 10 bases, with 14 bases lying between them. The CDR3 consists of 12 residues. The library targeted TCRbeta and was prepared with unique molecular identifiers. MiXCR, applied by TCRdb to the PCR reads, yields one record per CDR3 protein. The repertoire holds some 200,000 distinct CDR3 sequences, with 8.5% to 10% as singletons. This clonotype has more than one count but fewer than ten. The sequences come from PBMCs from the stem cell graft donor, collected from the stem cell graft. This chain connects TRBV12-3 or TRBV12-4 to TRBJ2-1; possible D gene TRBD2, 6 bases. The receptor was derived from a human donor who donated a stem cell graft to a child with acute lymphoblastic leukemia. CDR3 region: CASTALAGEQFF. CDR3 bases: TGTGCCAGCACCGCTCTGGCGGGGGAGCAGTTCTTC.